This TCR beta chain was sequenced during a study of cytotoxic CD8 clonotypes in ibrutinib-treated CLL. Study results and caveats: In comparison with age-matched healthy donors, baseline clonality was higher and tracked circulating CD8+ T-cell counts. Treatment left the uncommon public clonotypes either contracted or stable in frequency.

A 1 in 200,000 to 1 in 1 million T cell depth was the sequencing target. The method was immunoSEQ multiplex PCR; TCRdb's version includes in-frame clones alone and lacks a portion of them. The data show more than 60,000 clones, with approximately 82% seen just once and around 36% held by the top ten. The V gene lost 8 bases and the J gene lost 0 bases, with 12 bases spanning the gap. The length of the CDR3 is 14 residues. The V gene's germline CDR1 is LNHDA and CDR2 SQIVND (reference sequence). Points on this clone: The antigen remains undetermined.

This sequence originates from a human donor with chronic lymphocytic leukemia. The V gene is TRBV19, the J gene TRBJ2-3; D is perhaps TRBD2 (6 bases). The material sequenced was PBMCs, taken after 24 months of ibrutinib treatment. The CDR3 DNA follows: TGTGCCAGTTCGGGACTTTGGAGCACAGATACGCAGTATTTT. As protein: CASSGLWSTDTQYF.